This T cell receptor (beta chain) was sequenced for a study of CD4 and CD8 cells across lung adenocarcinoma regions. Details on this clonotype: Germline and junction disagree at one end, which may indicate a read error.

TCRdb analysed the PCR reads with MiXCR anew, one entry per CDR3 protein. Of roughly 13,000 distinct CDR3 sequences listed, approximately 40% are singletons. The CDR3 covers 9 residues. Germline V gene data show CDR1 as MNHEY and CDR2 as SMNVEV (reference sequence). Donors had localized lung adenocarcinoma, a non-small cell lung cancer. The V and J genes are TRBV27 and TRBJ2-2, with D possibly matching TRBD2 (5 bases). The sequence was collected from a male donor with lung adenocarcinoma. The CD4 and CD8 labels of this study may be unreliable. What was sequenced was CD4+ T cells from the center of a lung tumor. CDR3 protein: CANIGEQFF. The CDR3 bases are TGTGCGAACATCGGGGAGCAGTTTTTT.